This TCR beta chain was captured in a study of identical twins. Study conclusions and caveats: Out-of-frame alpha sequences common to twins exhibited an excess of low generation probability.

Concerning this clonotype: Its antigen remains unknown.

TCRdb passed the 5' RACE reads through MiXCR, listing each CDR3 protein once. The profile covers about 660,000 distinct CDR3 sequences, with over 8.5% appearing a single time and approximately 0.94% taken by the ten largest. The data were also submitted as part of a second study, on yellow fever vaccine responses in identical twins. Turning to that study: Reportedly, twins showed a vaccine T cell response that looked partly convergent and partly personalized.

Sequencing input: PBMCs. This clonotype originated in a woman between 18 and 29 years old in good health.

CDR3 protein: CSAGTGLYTGELFF. CDR3 DNA sequence: TGCAGTGCTGGAACGGGACTATACACCGGGGAGCTGTTTTTT. The rearrangement links TRBV20-1 to TRBJ2-2; TRBD2 aligns across 7 bases. V gave up 5 bases and J gave up 3 bases; unmatched junction bases: 6. Germline V gene lookup returns CDR1 DFQATT and CDR2 SNEGSKA (reference sequence). This CDR3 comprises 14 residues.